This is a list of T cell receptor beta chains from one sample in a study of T cells after yellow fever vaccination. TCRdb independently ran MiXCR on the 5' RACE reads; one entry per CDR3 protein. The data show approximately 600,000 distinct CDR3 sequences, with over 9% seen just once and just under 15% held by the top ten. Here the sequenced sample was PBMCs, taken on the day of the yellow fever booster vaccination. These receptors were obtained from a man aged 25 to 45 who received the YFV17D yellow fever vaccine. CDR3s include the opening cysteine and the closing phenylalanine or tryptophan. The D gene is left open where the match is weak. Some rows mark clone size as missing; the rest say once, few, many or name a class of expanded clone.

TRBD2	15	TRBJ2-1	TRBV28	many	TGTGCCAGCAGCTTCGTTAGCGGGATAAACAATGAGCAGTTCTTC	CASSFVSGINNEQFF
-	14	TRBJ2-5	TRBV20-1	-	TGCAGTGCTAGACGAATCGGTGGAAAAGAGACCCAGTACTTC	CSARRIGGKETQYF
-	15	TRBJ2-2	TRBV28	few	TGTGCCAGCAGTCCGAACCGCGTTAACACCGGGGAGCTGTTTTTT	CASSPNRVNTGELFF
-	12	TRBJ2-3	TRBV20-1	-	TGCAGTGCCCCCGAACACACAGATACGCAGTATTTT	CSAPEHTDTQYF
-	16	TRBJ1-5	TRBV6-2/TRBV6-3	many	TGTGCCAGCAGTTCTTGGACACTGGGGAGCAATCAGCCCCAGCATTTT	CASSSWTLGSNQPQHF
-	15	TRBJ1-2	TRBV12-3/TRBV12-4	-	TGTGCCAGCAGTCCTCATTCGGGTTTGAACTATGGCTACACCTTC	CASSPHSGLNYGYTF
-	14	TRBJ2-1	TRBV7-2	-	TGTGCCAGCAGCTTAGTGGTGACAGCGGATGAGCAGTTCTTC	CASSLVVTADEQFF
TRBD2	16	TRBJ2-4	TRBV29-1	-	TGCAGCGTTGGGGCTAGCGGAGAATTAGCCAAAAACATTCAGTACTTC	CSVGASGELAKNIQYF
TRBD1	15	TRBJ2-7	TRBV7-9	medium-sized	TGTGCCAGCAGCTTCGGACAGGGGGCGAGGGGCGAGCAGTACTTC	CASSFGQGARGEQYF
TRBD1	14	TRBJ1-1	TRBV12-3/TRBV12-4	-	TGTGCCAGCAGTTTCAACAGGGGGAACACTGAAGCTTTCTTT	CASSFNRGNTEAFF
TRBD2	13	TRBJ2-7	TRBV20-1	few	TGCAGTGTACGCCTAGCGGGACGCTACGAGCAGTACTTC	CSVRLAGRYEQYF
-	14	TRBJ2-7	TRBV4-3	-	TGCGCCAGCAGCCCCGCCGCGCCCAGCCCCGAGCAGTACTTC	CASSPAAPSPEQYF
TRBD2	11	TRBJ2-2	TRBV29-1	few	TGCGGGGGAGGGTACACCGGGGAGCTGTTTTTT	CGGGYTGELFF
-	14	TRBJ2-1	TRBV7-2	-	TGTGCCAGCAGCCCGACACTAGTACCCAATGAGCAGTTCTTC	CASSPTLVPNEQFF
TRBD2	15	TRBJ2-7	TRBV7-9	-	TGTGCCAGCAGCCACAGTAGCGGGTACTCCTACGAGCAGTACTTC	CASSHSSGYSYEQYF
TRBD2	17	TRBJ2-2	TRBV7-6	-	TGTGCCAGCAGCTTACATTTTCGGGGGGCGAACACCGGGGAGCTGTTTTTT	CASSLHFRGANTGELFF
TRBD1	15	TRBJ2-7	TRBV20-1	few	TGCAGTGCTAGAGTTACGACAGGGAGCTCCTACGAGCAGTACTTC	CSARVTTGSSYEQYF
-	13	TRBJ2-2	TRBV6-2/TRBV6-3	-	TGTGCCAGCAGACTAGGCCCCACCGGGGAGCTGTTTTTT	CASRLGPTGELFF
-	13	TRBJ2-2	TRBV5-1	-	TGCGCCAGCAGTGGGCCGAACACCGGGGAGCTGTTTTTT	CASSGPNTGELFF
-	12	TRBJ2-7	TRBV10-3	few	TGTGCCATCAGTGAAGGAACATACGAGCAGTACTTC	CAISEGTYEQYF
TRBD2	16	TRBJ2-2	TRBV7-3	-	TGTGCCAGCAGCCCTCGGGGGGGGATCTTCCCCGGGGAGCTGTTTTTT	CASSPRGGIFPGELFF
TRBD1	18	TRBJ2-7	TRBV5-1	few	TGCGCCAGCAGCTTATATGCAGGGGGCAGACGAGAGAATTACGAGCAGTACTTC	CASSLYAGGRRENYEQYF
-	13	TRBJ2-7	TRBV5-1	-	TGCGCCAGCATGCCGGACAGTTCCTACGAGCAGTACTTC	CASMPDSSYEQYF
-	13	TRBJ2-3	TRBV28	-	TGTGCCAGCAGCACCTCCCATAGAGATACGCAGTATTTT	CASSTSHRDTQYF
-	11	TRBJ2-7	TRBV10-3	many	TGTGCCATCAGTGAAGGGGGGGAGCAGTACTTC	CAISEGGEQYF
-	13	TRBJ2-1	TRBV3-1	few	TGTGCCAGCAGCCAAGATTCGACGGGAGAAAAGTTCTTC	CASSQDSTGEKFF
TRBD2	18	TRBJ2-1	TRBV20-1	many	TGCAGTGCTAGAGATTGGTTGGGCGGGAGTAGTATATACAATGAGCAGTTCTTC	CSARDWLGGSSIYNEQFF
-	15	TRBJ2-2	TRBV20-1	-	TGCAGTGCTAGAGATCTAGACGGGACCGACGGGGAGCTGTTTTTT	CSARDLDGTDGELFF
TRBD1	17	TRBJ2-1	TRBV5-1	many	TGCGCCAGCAGGACAGGGGGTGCGCGGGAGCTGGGTTTTGAGCAGTTCTTC	CASRTGGARELGFEQFF
-	14	TRBJ2-2	TRBV6-5	-	TGTGCCAGCAGTTACCAGGGATCGACCGGGGAGCTGTTTTTT	CASSYQGSTGELFF
-	14	TRBJ2-7	TRBV18	-	TGTGCCAGCTCACCCACGGGACATTCCTACGAGCAGTACTTC	CASSPTGHSYEQYF
TRBD1	16	TRBJ2-3	TRBV6-5	-	TGTGCCAGCAGTTACTCGAGGACAGGAGGTTCAGATACGCAGTATTTT	CASSYSRTGGSDTQYF
-	15	TRBJ2-7	TRBV27	few	TGTGCCAGCAGTCCACCGGGACAAAGCTCCTACGAGCAGTACTTC	CASSPPGQSSYEQYF
TRBD2	16	TRBJ2-5	TRBV5-6	-	TGTGCCAGCAGCCCCGGGACTAGCGGGAGGAAAGAGACCCAGTACTTC	CASSPGTSGRKETQYF
TRBD2	14	TRBJ2-2	TRBV3-1	-	TGTGCCAGCACACCGGGACTAGCGGCCGGGGAGCTGTTTTTT	CASTPGLAAGELFF
-	13	TRBJ1-1	TRBV20-1	-	TGCAGTGCTAGAGATTTGAGTGGCGCTGAAGCTTTCTTT	CSARDLSGAEAFF
-	15	TRBJ2-1	TRBV18	many	TGTGCCAGCTCACCACCGTCAGGCCGTATGAATGAGCAGTTCTTC	CASSPPSGRMNEQFF
TRBD2	14	TRBJ2-5	TRBV20-1	-	TGCAGTGCTAGCTTACTACTAGCGGAAGAGACCCAGTACTTC	CSASLLLAEETQYF
TRBD2	21	TRBJ2-2	TRBV10-3	few	TGTGCCATCAGTGAGTTGCGGACTAGCGGGAGAACGGTCGGGCACACCGGGGAGCTGTTTTTT	CAISELRTSGRTVGHTGELFF
-	15	TRBJ2-7	TRBV30	few	TGTGCCTGGAGCCCGAGGGTGAGTCGGCCCTACGAGCAGTACTTC	CAWSPRVSRPYEQYF
TRBD2	20	TRBJ2-2	TRBV9	few	TGTGCCAGCAGCGACCCCCGGGAGAGGGCCGTAGCGGGAGCCGGCGGGGAGCTGTTTTTT	CASSDPRERAVAGAGGELFF
TRBD1	14	TRBJ2-7	TRBV20-1	-	TGCAGTGCTAGAGATCCACAGGGGGCCTACGAGCAGTACTTC	CSARDPQGAYEQYF
-	11	TRBJ2-1	TRBV7-2	few	TGTGCCACCTCATTGGGGTGGGAGCAGTTCTTC	CATSLGWEQFF
-	15	TRBJ2-2	TRBV11-2	-	TGTGCCAGCAGCTTAGGTTTGGTGTACACCGGGGAGCTGTTTTTT	CASSLGLVYTGELFF
-	18	TRBJ2-3	TRBV2	-	TGTGCCAGCAGAGGGAGGGGGCTAGCGGCCAGAGGCAGGGATACGCAGTATTTT	CASRGRGLAARGRDTQYF